The T cell receptor (beta chain) described here comes from a study of breast tumors, draining lymph nodes, adjacent tissues. Findings and caveats of the study: That most tumor T cells come from lymph nodes remained unproven.

The lymph nodes were axillary draining lymph nodes from breast cancer patients. Note on this clonotype: Its antigen is undetermined.

TCRdb re-called the multiplex PCR reads through MiXCR, storing one row per CDR3 protein. Here the sample spans about 89,000 distinct CDR3 sequences, about 27% being singletons. The V gene's germline CDR1 is SGHKS and CDR2 YYEKEE (reference sequence). The CDR3 is 15 amino acids. V was cut by 1 base and J by 0 bases, with 10 bases left in between. The chain combines TRBV5-5 with TRBJ1-1; D remains unclear. Sequencing was performed on axillary lymph node tissue. This clonotype was obtained from a female donor with breast cancer. Some clones in this sample may be carry-over from other donors' samples. The CDR3 reads CASSLLVSLNTEAFF. CDR3 DNA sequence: TGTGCCAGCAGCTTGTTAGTCAGCCTGAACACTGAAGCTTTCTTT.